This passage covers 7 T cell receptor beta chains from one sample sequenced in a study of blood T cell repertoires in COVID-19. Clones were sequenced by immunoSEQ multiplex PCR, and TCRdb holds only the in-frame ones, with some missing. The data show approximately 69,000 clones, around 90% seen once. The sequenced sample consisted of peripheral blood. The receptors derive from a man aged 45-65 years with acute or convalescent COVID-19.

The CDR3 nucleotides read TGTGCCAGTAGTGCCCCTCGACAGGGCATCCCTATGAACACTGAAGCTTTCTTT. Translated: CASSAPRQGIPMNTEAFF. The J gene is TRBJ1-1, the V gene TRBV19, with 7 bases aligning to TRBD1. Germline-derived CDR1 and CDR2 are LNHDA and SQIVND (reference sequence). J lost 0 bases, V lost 5 bases, and 15 bases had no gene match. The CDR3 is made up of 18 amino acids.

The CDR3 spells CASSGDRVFYGYTF. The DNA of the CDR3 is TGTGCCAGCAGCGGGGACAGGGTTTTCTATGGCTACACCTTC. The chain couples TRBV7-2 to TRBJ1-2, with 9 bases matching TRBD1. From germline, CDR1 is SGHTA and CDR2 FQGNSA. The V gene end was trimmed by 5 bases and the J gene end by 4 bases; junction bases not matched to a gene: 5. The CDR3 has 14 residues.

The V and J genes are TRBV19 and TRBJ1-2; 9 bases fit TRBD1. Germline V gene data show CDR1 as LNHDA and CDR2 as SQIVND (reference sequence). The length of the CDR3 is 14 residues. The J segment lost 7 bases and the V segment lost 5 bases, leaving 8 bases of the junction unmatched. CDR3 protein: CASSVGTGTRGYTF. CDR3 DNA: TGTGCCAGTAGTGTCGGGACAGGGACTCGTGGCTACACCTTC.

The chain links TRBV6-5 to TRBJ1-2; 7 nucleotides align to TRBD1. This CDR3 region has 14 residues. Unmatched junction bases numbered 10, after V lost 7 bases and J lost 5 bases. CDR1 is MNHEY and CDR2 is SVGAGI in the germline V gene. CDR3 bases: TGTGCCAGCACTACCGGGACAGCCTGGTATGGCTACACCTTC. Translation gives CASTTGTAWYGYTF.

Written as DNA, the CDR3 is TGTGCCAGCAGCTTGGAGGCAGGGGCGAACACTGAAGCTTTCTTT. The encoded protein is CASSLEAGANTEAFF. The chain links TRBV5-4 to TRBJ1-1; D might be TRBD1 (6 bases). The germline V gene encodes CDR1 SGHNT and CDR2 YYREEE (reference sequence). Trimming pared 0 bases from V and 1 base from J, leaving 10 bases between. This CDR3 spans 15 amino acids.

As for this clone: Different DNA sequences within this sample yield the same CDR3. CDR3 in DNA: TGCAGTGCTAGCTCCGGTCACGAGCAGTACTTC. Its protein is CSASSGHEQYF. V usage is TRBV20-1 and J usage is TRBJ2-7; no clear D gene. V gave up 3 bases and J gave up 5 bases, with 8 bases separating them. The CDR3 covers 11 residues. Germline V CDR1 and CDR2: DFQATT, SNEGSKA (reference sequence).

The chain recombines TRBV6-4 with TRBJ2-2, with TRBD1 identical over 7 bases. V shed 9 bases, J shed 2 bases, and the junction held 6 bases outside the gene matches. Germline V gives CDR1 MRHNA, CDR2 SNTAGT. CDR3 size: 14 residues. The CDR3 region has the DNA TGTGCCAGAAGGACAGGACGAAACACCGGGGAGCTGTTTTTT. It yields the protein CARRTGRNTGELFF.